The next 18 T cell receptor beta chains were all read from a single sample in a study of blood T cell repertoires in COVID-19. Assay used: immunoSEQ multiplex PCR; TCRdb lists only in-frame clones, some missing. This table holds tens of thousands of clones, around 80% found once. Source material: peripheral blood. The receptors derive from an elderly man with acute or convalescent COVID-19.

The CDR3 DNA is TGCGCCAGCAGGCGGGAAATGAGTGGCGGTGAAAAACTGTTTTTT. Its protein is CASRREMSGGEKLFF. V usage is TRBV5-1 and J usage is TRBJ1-4, with D unresolved. The CDR3 totals 15 residues. Trimming took off 5 bases at V and 7 bases at J, with 18 bases between the two ends. CDR1 SGHRS and CDR2 YFSETQ come from the germline V gene.

This rearrangement joins TRBV24-1 to TRBJ2-4; D ambiguous. The CDR3 loop spans 18 amino acids. V was trimmed by 0 bases and J by 1 base, leaving 15 bases between them. Germline CDR1 and CDR2: KGHDR and SFDVKD. DNA of the CDR3: TGTGCCACCAGTGATTTGCAGGCCCCGACATGGGCCAAAAACATTCAGTACTTC. Translation gives CATSDLQAPTWAKNIQYF.

The chain recombines TRBV7-2 with TRBJ2-1; maybe TRBD2 (6 bases). V lost 5 bases and J lost 1, with 15 bases in between. This CDR3 is built from 16 residues. Germline CDR1 reads SGHTA; CDR2 reads FQGNSA. This CDR3 reads CASSLRETRSYNEQFF. As DNA, the CDR3 is TGTGCCAGCAGCCTTCGCGAGACTAGATCCTACAATGAGCAGTTCTTC.

The V call is TRBV5-4, the J call TRBJ2-3, with 7 positions matching TRBD2. From germline, CDR1 is SGHNT and CDR2 YYREEE (reference sequence). Trimming took 7 bases from V and 6 from J; bases not matched to a gene: 5. The CDR3 is 12 residues long. The DNA for the CDR3 is TGTGCCAGCCCGGCCGGGGGGGATACGCAGTATTTT. It specifies CASPAGGDTQYF.

The chain joins TRBV4-1 to TRBJ2-2, with 8 bases lining up with TRBD1. V dropped 4 bases and J dropped 1; count of bases not matched to a gene: 5. The CDR3 extends over 16 amino acids. Germline V gene data show CDR1 as MGHRA and CDR2 as YSYEKL. Here the CDR3 DNA reads TGCGCCAGCAGCCCCATCGGGACAGGGAACACCGGGGAGCTGTTTTTT. This sequence encodes CASSPIGTGNTGELFF.

The chain joins TRBV4-1 to TRBJ2-5; no definite D call. The ends were cut back, 0 bases at V and 1 base at J, with 9 bases in the middle. The CDR3 has 15 amino acids. Per the germline V gene, CDR1 is MGHRA and CDR2 is YSYEKL. The CDR3 coding sequence is TGCGCCAGCAGCCAAGAACTCGAACTCCAAGAGACCCAGTACTTC. This encodes CASSQELELQETQYF.

The V gene is TRBV29-1, the J gene TRBJ1-2; D is possibly TRBD1 (6 bases). This CDR3 has 16 amino acids. V lost 0 bases, J lost 5 bases, and 19 bases lay in between. Germline CDR1 and CDR2: SQVTM and ANQGSEA. CDR3 protein: CSVEDPRRTEAYGYTF. The CDR3 nucleotides are TGCAGCGTTGAAGATCCCCGGCGGACAGAGGCTTATGGCTACACCTTC. Variable domain in full (rest from reference TRBV29-1 and TRBJ1-2): SAVISQKPSRDICQRGTSLTIQCQVDSQVTMMFWYRQQPGQSLTLIATANQGSEATYESGFVIDKFPISRPNLTFSTLTVSNMSPEDSSIYLCSVEDPRRTEAYGYTFGSGTRLTVV.

The rearrangement uses TRBV5-1 and TRBJ1-2; 7 bases line up with TRBD1. In germline, CDR1 is SGHRS, CDR2 YFSETQ. The CDR3 runs to 13 residues. After removal of 5 bases from V and 3 bases from J, the junction contained 4 bases not matched to a gene. CDR3 sequence: CASSQGGDYGYTF. CDR3 in DNA: TGCGCCAGCAGTCAGGGGGGTGACTATGGCTACACCTTC. The whole variable domain, filled in from reference TRBV5-1 and TRBJ1-2, reads KAGVTQTPRYLIKTRGQQVTLSCSPISGHRSVSWYQQTPGQGLQFLFEYFSETQRNKGNFPGRFSGRQFSNSRSEMNVSTLELGDSALYLCASSQGGDYGYTFGSGTRLTVV.

CDR3 sequence (DNA): TGTGCCAGCAGCTCAAAGGACAGGGGGAACACTGAAGCTTTCTTT. It specifies CASSSKDRGNTEAFF. The chain combines TRBV11-1 with TRBJ1-1; the match to TRBD1 covers 9 bases. The trim removed 4 bases at V and 1 base at J, leaving 4 bases unmatched. Germline-derived CDR1 and CDR2 are SGHAT and FQDESV (reference sequence). The CDR3 runs to 15 residues.

V is TRBV4-1 and J is TRBJ1-2; 9 nucleotides agree with TRBD1. CDR3 length: 16 amino acids. Germline CDR1 and CDR2: MGHRA and YSYEKL. Trimming at V came to 1 base and at J to 0 bases, leaving 3 bases not matched to a gene. Here the CDR3 DNA reads TGCGCCAGCAGCCAAGGCCGACAGGGGGCTAACTATGGCTACACCTTC. This sequence encodes CASSQGRQGANYGYTF.

V gene TRBV9 combines with J gene TRBJ2-3, with 10 bases fitting TRBD1. Per germline, CDR1 SGDLS and CDR2 YYNGEE. The CDR3 is 17 amino acids. The J segment lost 2 bases and the V segment lost 3 bases, leaving 9 bases of the junction unmatched. The CDR3 sequence is CASSGRDRGTNTDTQYF. The CDR3 DNA reads as TGTGCCAGCAGCGGGAGGGACAGGGGAACCAACACAGATACGCAGTATTTT.

The chain joins TRBV7-9 to TRBJ1-1, with D perhaps matching TRBD1 (6 bases). Germline CDR1 and CDR2: SEHNR and FQNEAQ (reference sequence). The CDR3 is 14 amino acids. The V and J ends lost 4 bases and 1 base respectively, with 10 bases between them. In DNA, the CDR3 is TGTGCCAGCAGCTCGAACAGGGAGAACACTGAAGCTTTCTTT. Protein product: CASSSNRENTEAFF. The variable domain in full, completed from reference TRBV7-9 and TRBJ1-1, reads DTGVSQNPRHKITKRGQNVTFRCDPISEHNRLYWYRQTLGQGPEFLTYFQNEAQLEKSRLLSDRFSAERPKGSFSTLEIQRTEQGDSAMYLCASSSNRENTEAFFGQGTRLTVV.

This rearrangement joins TRBV5-1 to TRBJ1-6, with 8 bases that match TRBD1. This CDR3 is built from 17 residues. The germline V gene encodes CDR1 SGHRS and CDR2 YFSETQ. V shed 4 bases and J 5 bases; nucleotides not matched to a gene: 11. The CDR3 here is CASSPTIYRGNNSPLHF. In DNA form, the CDR3 reads TGCGCCAGCAGCCCCACCATTTACAGGGGGAATAATTCACCCCTCCACTTT.

The rearrangement links TRBV5-6 to TRBJ2-7, with 9 positions matching TRBD1. CDR1 and CDR2 (germline): SGHDT, YYEEEE. The junction had 3 bases not matched to a gene; V was cut back by 0 bases and J by 2 bases. This CDR3 region has 15 residues. The chain's CDR3 is CASSLGGTGTYEQYF. The CDR3 DNA sequence: TGTGCCAGCAGCTTGGGGGGGACAGGGACCTACGAGCAGTACTTC.

The V and J genes are TRBV9 and TRBJ2-2; 7 nucleotides match TRBD1. V was clipped by 0 bases and J by 0 bases; unmatched bases: 2. Per germline, CDR1 SGDLS and CDR2 YYNGEE. The CDR3 contains 16 residues. CDR3: CASSVGQGANTGELFF. CDR3 nucleotide sequence: TGTGCCAGCAGCGTAGGCCAGGGGGCGAACACCGGGGAGCTGTTTTTT.

This chain connects TRBV12-3 or TRBV12-4 to TRBJ1-2; 9 bases agree with TRBD1. The CDR3 loop spans 13 amino acids. V gave up 6 bases and J gave up 8 bases; unmatched junction bases: 7. As DNA, the CDR3 is TGTGCCAGCAGACATAACAGGGGGCACGGCTACACCTTC. Translating gives CASRHNRGHGYTF.

This clone was recorded once. The genes are TRBV5-6 and TRBJ2-2, with 9 bases lining up with TRBD1. J lost 5 bases, V lost 0 bases, and 5 bases had no gene match. The germline V gene encodes CDR1 SGHDT and CDR2 YYEEEE. CDR3 length: 16 amino acids. The CDR3 reads CASSLDRGQGTGELFF. In DNA, the CDR3 is TGTGCCAGCAGCTTGGACAGGGGGCAGGGAACCGGGGAGCTGTTTTTT.

This clone was counted only a few times. The chain joins TRBV24-1 to TRBJ2-2, with D possibly being TRBD2 (6 bases). This CDR3 is 16 amino acids long. Germline CDR1 is KGHDR and CDR2 is SFDVKD. V was shortened by 4 bases and J by 5 bases, with 16 bases between the two germline ends. The chain's CDR3 is CATSDPGEGRTGELFF. Here the CDR3 DNA reads TGTGCCACCAGTGACCCCGGTGAAGGGAGGACCGGGGAGCTGTTTTTT.